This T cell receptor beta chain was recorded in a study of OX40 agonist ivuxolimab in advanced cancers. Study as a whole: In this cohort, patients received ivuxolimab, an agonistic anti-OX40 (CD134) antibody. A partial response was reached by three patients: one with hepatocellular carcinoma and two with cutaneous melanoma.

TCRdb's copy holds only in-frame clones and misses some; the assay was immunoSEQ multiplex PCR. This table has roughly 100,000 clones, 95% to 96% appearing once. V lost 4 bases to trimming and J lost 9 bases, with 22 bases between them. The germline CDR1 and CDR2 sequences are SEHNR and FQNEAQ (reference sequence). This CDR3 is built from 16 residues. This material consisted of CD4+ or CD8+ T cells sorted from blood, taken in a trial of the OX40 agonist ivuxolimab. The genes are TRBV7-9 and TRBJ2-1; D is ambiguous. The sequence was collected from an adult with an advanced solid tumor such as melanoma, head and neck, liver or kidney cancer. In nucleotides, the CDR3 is TGTGCCAGCAGCTACGTCGTGACCCTGCATCTGGGTGAGCAGTTCTTC. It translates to CASSYVVTLHLGEQFF.